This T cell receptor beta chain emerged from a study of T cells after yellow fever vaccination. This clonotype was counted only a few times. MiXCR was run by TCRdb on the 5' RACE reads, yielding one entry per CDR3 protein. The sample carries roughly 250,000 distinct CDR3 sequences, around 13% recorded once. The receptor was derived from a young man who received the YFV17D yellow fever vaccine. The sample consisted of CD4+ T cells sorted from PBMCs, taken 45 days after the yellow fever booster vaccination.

The CDR3 DNA is TGCGCCAGCAGCTTGGGTGTCCAAAGGGACACTGAAGCTTTCTTT. Translation gives CASSLGVQRDTEAFF. The V and J genes are TRBV5-1 and TRBJ1-1; D is undetermined. This CDR3 comprises 15 residues. V lost 0 bases and J 3 bases, leaving 12 bases between the germline ends. The germline V gene encodes CDR1 SGHRS and CDR2 YFSETQ.